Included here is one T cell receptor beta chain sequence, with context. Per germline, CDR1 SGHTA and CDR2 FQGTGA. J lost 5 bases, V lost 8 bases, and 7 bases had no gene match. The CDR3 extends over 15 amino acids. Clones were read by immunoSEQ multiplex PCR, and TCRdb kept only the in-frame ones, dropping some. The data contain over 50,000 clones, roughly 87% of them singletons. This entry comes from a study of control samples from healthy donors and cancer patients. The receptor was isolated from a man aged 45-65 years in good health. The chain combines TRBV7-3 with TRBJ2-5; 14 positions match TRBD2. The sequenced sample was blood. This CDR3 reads CASGLAGGREETQYF. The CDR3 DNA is TGTGCCAGCGGACTAGCGGGAGGAAGGGAGGAGACCCAGTACTTC.